This TCR beta chain was obtained from a study of T cells in Graves' hyperthyroidism and ophthalmopathy. The TCR beta CDR3 regions underwent amplification using RNA transcripts as the source. The HTBI set primed first-round TCR CDR3 RT-PCR. MiXCR, applied by TCRdb to the multiplex PCR reads, yields one record per CDR3 protein. The table includes 350,000 or so distinct CDR3 sequences, around a fifth detected once. As for this clonotype: This may be a read error: a much more frequent sequence differs by one nucleotide.

Material for sequencing was blood. The receptor's source is a woman between 50 and 59 years old with Graves' hyperthyroidism.

The CDR3, as DNA: TGCAGTGCTAGTGCAACTAGCGGGGGGCGCACAGATACGCAGTATTTT. Residues: CSASATSGGRTDTQYF. The chain uses TRBV20-1 and TRBJ2-3; TRBD2 aligns across 12 bases. The junction had 5 bases not matched to a gene; V was cut back by 3 bases and J by 1 base. Looked up from germline, CDR1 is DFQATT and CDR2 is SNEGSKA (reference sequence). The CDR3 covers 16 residues.